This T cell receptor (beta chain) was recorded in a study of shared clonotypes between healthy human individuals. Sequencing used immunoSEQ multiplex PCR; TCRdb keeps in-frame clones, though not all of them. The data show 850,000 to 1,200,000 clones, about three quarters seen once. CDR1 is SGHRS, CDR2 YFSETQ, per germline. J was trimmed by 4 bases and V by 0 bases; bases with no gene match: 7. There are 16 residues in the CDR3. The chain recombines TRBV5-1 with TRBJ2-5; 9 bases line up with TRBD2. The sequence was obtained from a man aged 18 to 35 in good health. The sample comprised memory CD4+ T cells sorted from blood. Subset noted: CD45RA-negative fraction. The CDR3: CASSLDSSGGRETQYF. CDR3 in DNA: TGCGCCAGCAGCTTGGACAGTAGCGGGGGCCGAGAGACCCAGTACTTC.